What follows are 14 T cell receptor beta chains derived from one specimen sequenced in a study of T-cell reconstitution after alpha-beta-depleted transplantation in children. Preparing the TCRbeta library involved the use of unique molecular identifiers. One entry per CDR3 protein, called by TCRdb with MiXCR from the PCR reads. The data show 750,000 to 950,000 distinct CDR3 sequences, 16% seen once. This specimen consisted of PBMCs, mostly from graft donor cells, obtained 360 days after TCRalphabeta/CD19-depleted stem cell transplant. The source of these receptors is a male patient under 18 who had a stem cell transplant for acute lymphoblastic leukemia, so the T cells may come from the graft donor.

This clonotype was detected a few times. The rearrangement joins TRBV5-6 to TRBJ2-5; D not certain. The CDR3 is made up of 12 amino acids. Trimming shortened V by 4 bases and J by 2 bases, and 6 bases separated the two germline ends. Germline-derived CDR1 and CDR2 are SGHDT and YYEEEE. The CDR3 coding sequence is TGTGCCAGCAGCGGCCAACAAGAGACCCAGTACTTC. It encodes CASSGQQETQYF.

The genes are TRBV28 and TRBJ2-7, with 7 nucleotides matching TRBD2. V trimming: 3 bases; J trimming: 6 bases; junction bases outside the gene matches: 8. The germline V gene encodes CDR1 MDHEN and CDR2 SYDVKM. The CDR3 spans 14 residues. The CDR3 DNA reads TGTGCCAGCAGTTTGTTGCGGGAGAGAGGCGAGCAGTACTTC. Translated, it gives CASSLLRERGEQYF.

The V call is TRBV9, the J call TRBJ1-1; D unresolved. V was pared by 0 bases and J by 1 base, with 10 bases between. Germline V lookup: CDR1 SGDLS, CDR2 YYNGEE. The CDR3 consists of 15 residues. The CDR3 bases are TGTGCCAGCAGCGTAGGACGGACTTCGAACACTGAAGCTTTCTTT. It is translated as CASSVGRTSNTEAFF.

This clonotype was seen a few times. V usage is TRBV19 and J usage is TRBJ2-7; 9 nucleotides line up with TRBD2. Germline CDR1 and CDR2: LNHDA and SQIVND (reference sequence). This CDR3 spans 16 amino acids. V gave up 3 bases and J gave up 2 bases; unmatched junction bases: 8. The CDR3 region has the DNA TGTGCCAGTAGTATCGCGTCTAGCGGGACGACCTACGAGCAGTACTTC. Amino acid sequence: CASSIASSGTTYEQYF.

This clonotype was seen more than once but under ten times. The J gene is TRBJ2-1, the V gene TRBV4-1, with 7 bases aligning to TRBD2. The CDR3 has 14 amino acids. The V gene's germline CDR1 is MGHRA and CDR2 YSYEKL. After removal of 3 bases from V and 3 bases from J, the junction contained 2 bases not matched to a gene. CDR3 nucleotide sequence: TGCGCCAGCAGCCATCAGCGGGGCTACAATGAGCAGTTCTTC. Its translation is CASSHQRGYNEQFF.

The V gene is TRBV5-1, the J gene TRBJ2-5; D is unclear. The CDR3 totals 13 residues. The V gene's germline CDR1 is SGHRS and CDR2 YFSETQ. V lost 4 bases, J lost 4 bases, and 11 bases lay in between. The CDR3 DNA is TGCGCCAGCAGCGGGTCACCCTCAGAGACCCAGTACTTC. It specifies CASSGSPSETQYF.

For this clonotype: At one end, the junction sequence differs from germline, possibly due to a read error. This chain connects TRBV12-3 or TRBV12-4 to TRBJ2-2, with D possibly TRBD2 on 6 matching bases. This CDR3 contains 14 residues. This CDR3 is CASVGGVYAGERFF. The CDR3 DNA follows: TGTGCCAGCGTTGGAGGGGTTTACGCCGGGGAGCGGTTTTTT.

CDR3 nucleotide sequence: TGTGCCAGCAGCCAAGTTAGGGGTAGGGGCTACACCTTC. Its protein product is CASSQVRGRGYTF. This chain links TRBV3-1 with TRBJ1-2; D is possibly TRBD1 (5 bases). V shed 1 base and J shed 8 bases, with 11 bases lying between them. CDR3 length: 13 amino acids. CDR1 is LGHDT, CDR2 YNNKEL, per germline (reference sequence).

The J gene is TRBJ2-2, the V gene TRBV25-1, with 8 bases lining up with TRBD2. V was clipped by 3 bases and J by 7 bases; unmatched bases: 7. The CDR3 consists of 15 residues. The V gene's germline CDR1 is MGHDK and CDR2 SYGVNS. The CDR3 nucleotides are TGTGCCAGCAGTGATCCGGCTAGCGGGTTCGGGGAGCTGTTTTTT. It translates to CASSDPASGFGELFF.

As to this clonotype: Compared with germline, one end of the junction differs, possibly owing to a read error. This rearrangement joins TRBV20-1 to TRBJ2-7; TRBD1 might be the D (6 bases). CDR1 and CDR2 from the germline V gene are DFQATT and SNEGSKA (reference sequence). CDR3 length: 10 residues. This chain's CDR3 is CSARKQGSHF. In DNA form, the CDR3 reads TGCAGTGCTAGAAAACAGGGTAGCCACTTC.

This clonotype was counted only a few times. This chain joins TRBV15 and TRBJ2-3; TRBD2 aligns across 11 bases. CDR1 and CDR2 from the germline V gene are LNHNV and YYDKDF (reference sequence). The CDR3 contains 18 residues. V lost 3 bases, J lost 6 bases, and 14 bases stayed unmatched. CDR3 in amino acids: CATSSGTSGRPGDDTQYF. The CDR3 region has the DNA TGTGCCACCAGCAGTGGGACTAGCGGAAGGCCGGGGGACGATACGCAGTATTTT.

The V gene is TRBV29-1, the J gene TRBJ1-2, with TRBD1 as a possible D gene (6 bases). This CDR3 comprises 12 residues. V lost 7 bases to trimming and J lost 4 bases, with 13 bases between them. Germline V gene lookup returns CDR1 SQVTM and CDR2 ANQGSEA. This CDR3 is CSAADRIYGYTF. CDR3 nucleotide sequence: TGCAGCGCGGCCGACAGGATCTATGGCTACACCTTC.

This clonotype came up a few times. The V and J genes are TRBV7-3 and TRBJ1-2; TRBD1 might be the D (5 bases). Trimming cost V 5 bases and J 6 bases, with 19 bases left between them. Germline V gene sequence: CDR1 SGHTA, CDR2 FQGTGA. The CDR3 contains 15 residues. The DNA for the CDR3 is TGTGCCAGCAGCCCGTCTTTGGGGCGCGTAGATGGCTACACCTTC. It codes for CASSPSLGRVDGYTF.

The chain joins TRBV9 to TRBJ2-2; TRBD2 might be the D (6 bases). Germline V CDR1 and CDR2: SGDLS, YYNGEE. Trimming took 3 bases from V and 4 from J, leaving 13 bases between them. The CDR3 is 15 residues long. The CDR3 reads CASSEGTWTTGELFF. The CDR3 DNA sequence: TGTGCCAGCAGCGAGGGGACTTGGACCACCGGGGAGCTGTTTTTT.